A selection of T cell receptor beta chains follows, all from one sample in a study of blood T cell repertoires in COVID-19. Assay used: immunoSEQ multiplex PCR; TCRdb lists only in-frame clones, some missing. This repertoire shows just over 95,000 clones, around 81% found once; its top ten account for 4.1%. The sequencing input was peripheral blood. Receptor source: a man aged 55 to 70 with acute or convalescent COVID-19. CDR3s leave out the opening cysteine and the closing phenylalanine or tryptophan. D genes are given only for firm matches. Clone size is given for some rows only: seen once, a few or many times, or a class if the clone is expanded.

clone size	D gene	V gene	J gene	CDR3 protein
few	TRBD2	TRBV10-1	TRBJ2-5	ASSALASGDRY
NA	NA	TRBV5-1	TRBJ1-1	ASSNMGAGNTEAF
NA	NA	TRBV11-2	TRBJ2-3	ASKTNRGGDTQY
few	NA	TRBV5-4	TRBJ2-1	ASSLPGHSYNEQF
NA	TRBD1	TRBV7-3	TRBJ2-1	ASSAQGLEQF
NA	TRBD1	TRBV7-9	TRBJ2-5	ASSSGQGGLETQY
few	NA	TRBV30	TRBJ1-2	AWGHSGYT
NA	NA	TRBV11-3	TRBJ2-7	ASGPMTAAYEQY
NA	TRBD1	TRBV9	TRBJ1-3	ASRGQTSGNTIY
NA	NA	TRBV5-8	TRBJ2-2	ASSLDRVAGELF
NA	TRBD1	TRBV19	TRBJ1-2	ASSRQGLAYGYT
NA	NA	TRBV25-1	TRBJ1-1	ASSGWSDTEAF
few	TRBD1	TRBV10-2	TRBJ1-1	ASSEPQGAWTEAF
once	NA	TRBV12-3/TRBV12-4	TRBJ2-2	ASSTRTGELF
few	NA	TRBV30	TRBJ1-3	AWSLEGVFGNTIY
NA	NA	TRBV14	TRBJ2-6	ASSQGPQAGANVLT
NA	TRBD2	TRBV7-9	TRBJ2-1	ASSLEPGGGGEQF
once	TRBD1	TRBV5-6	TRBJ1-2	ASSLPLDRFYGYT